One and the same sample provided the 27 T cell receptor beta chains below, sequenced in a study of blood T cell repertoires in COVID-19. Measured with immunoSEQ multiplex PCR; TCRdb has only the in-frame clones, and not every one. The sample contains roughly 250,000 clones, roughly nine tenths of which appear only once. Material for sequencing was peripheral blood. These receptors came from a woman aged 25 to 39 with COVID-19, enrolled during active disease.

The chain recombines TRBV21-1 with TRBJ2-1; TRBD1, the D gene given by the table, was not confirmed from the DNA. TRBV21-1 is marked as a pseudogene. This CDR3 comprises 14 residues. The CDR3 bases are TGTGCCAGCAGCACCAATCCTGGGCACAATGAGCAGTTCTTC. It codes for CASSTNPGHNEQFF.

V is TRBV19 and J is TRBJ1-5; maybe TRBD1 (5 bases). The germline V gene encodes CDR1 LNHDA and CDR2 SQIVND (reference sequence). CDR3 length equals 14 residues. The V end lost 1 base, the J end lost 7 bases, and 11 bases lay between the germline ends. CDR3 sequence: CASSIVGEVQPQHF. The DNA for the CDR3 is TGTGCCAGTAGTATAGTGGGGGAGGTCCAGCCCCAGCATTTT. The variable domain in full, with the rest retrieved from reference TRBV19 and TRBJ1-5, is DGGITQSPKYLFRKEGQNVTLSCEQNLNHDAMYWYRQDPGQGLRLIYYSQIVNDFQKGDIAEGYSVSREKKESFPLTVTSAQKNPTAFYLCASSIVGEVQPQHFGDGTRLSIL.

The chain uses TRBV6-4 and TRBJ2-1; 10 nucleotides align to TRBD2. After removal of 5 bases from V and 9 bases from J, the junction contained 7 bases not matched to a gene. CDR1 is MRHNA, CDR2 SNTAGT, per germline. This CDR3 has 14 residues. CDR3 in DNA: TGTGCCAGCAGTTCACTAGCGGGGTCGGGTGAGCAGTTCTTC. Translated, it gives CASSSLAGSGEQFF.

This clone has a handful of counts. The chain is built from TRBV27 and TRBJ1-5; TRBD1 might be the D (6 bases). The CDR3 consists of 13 residues. Between the trimmed V and J ends, which lost 4 bases and 5 bases, there was a span of 9 bases. Germline V gene sequence: CDR1 MNHEY, CDR2 SMNVEV (reference sequence). The CDR3 region has the DNA TGTGCCAGCAGTTCAGGGGCCTATCAGCCCCAGCATTTT. Its translation is CASSSGAYQPQHF.

The chain links TRBV9 to TRBJ1-4; weak D call: TRBD1 (5 bases). Germline V lookup: CDR1 SGDLS, CDR2 YYNGEE. The V gene lost 0 bases and the J gene lost 6 bases, with 12 bases spanning the gap. The CDR3 consists of 15 residues. CDR3 protein: CASSVGTIRDEKLFF. CDR3 in DNA: TGTGCCAGCAGCGTAGGGACAATACGGGATGAAAAACTGTTTTTT. Using reference TRBV9 and TRBJ1-4 for the parts outside the CDR3, the full variable domain is DSGVTQTPKHLITATGQRVTLRCSPRSGDLSVYWYQQSLDQGLQFLIQYYNGEERAKGNILERFSAQQFPDLHSELNLSSLELGDSALYFCASSVGTIRDEKLFFGSGTQLSVL.

The chain recombines TRBV29-1 with TRBJ1-4, with TRBD1 matching over 9 bases. Germline values: CDR1 SQVTM, CDR2 ANQGSEA. V lost 4 bases and J lost 4; bases outside the gene matches: 4. This CDR3 is 14 amino acids long. In DNA form, the CDR3 reads TGCAGCGTTGCCAGACAGGGGGGTAATGAAAAACTGTTTTTT. It encodes CSVARQGGNEKLFF.

The chain employs TRBV11-2 and TRBJ2-1; tentatively, D is TRBD1 (5 bases). Trimming removed 1 base at V and 5 bases at J, with 15 bases between. The CDR3 sequence is 16 residues long. The germline V gene encodes CDR1 SGHAT and CDR2 FQNNGV. The DNA of the CDR3 is TGTGCCAGCAGCTTAGGTCCGCCAGGGCAGGACAATGAGCAGTTCTTC. Translated: CASSLGPPGQDNEQFF.

This clone was observed once. The CDR3 is CASSPGMGVHEQYF. DNA for the CDR3: TGCGCCAGCAGCCCGGGGATGGGTGTCCACGAGCAGTACTTC. This chain connects TRBV4-1 to TRBJ2-7; D might be TRBD2 (5 bases). Between the trimmed V and J ends, which lost 4 bases and 5 bases, there was a span of 15 bases. The CDR3 totals 14 residues. Germline CDR1 reads MGHRA; CDR2 reads YSYEKL.

The genes are TRBV3-1 (or the pseudogene TRBV3-2) and TRBJ2-7, with D tentatively TRBD1 (8 bases). The CDR3 runs to 15 residues. CDR1 is LGHDT and CDR2 is YNNKEL in the germline V gene (reference sequence). V was cut by 4 bases and J by 3 bases, with 16 bases left in between. CDR3 sequence reads: CASSPGQGGDYEQYF. As DNA, the CDR3 is TGTGCCAGCAGCCCCGGACAGGGAGGGGACTACGAGCAGTACTTC.

The gene calls are TRBV9 and TRBJ1-1; D gene ambiguous. V was shortened by 1 base and J by 5 bases, with 15 bases between the two germline ends. Per germline, CDR1 SGDLS and CDR2 YYNGEE. The CDR3 extends over 15 amino acids. The CDR3 region is CASSVSRLTGTEAFF. As DNA, the CDR3 is TGTGCCAGCAGCGTATCCCGCCTGACCGGGACTGAAGCTTTCTTT.

This clone was detected only a few times. V usage is TRBV5-8 and J usage is TRBJ1-4; D is possibly TRBD1 (5 bases). This CDR3 region has 14 residues. V was pared by 7 bases and J by 3 bases, with 13 bases between. Germline V gives CDR1 SGHTS, CDR2 YDEGEE. The chain's CDR3 is CASWEGSANEKLFF. CDR3 sequence (DNA): TGTGCCAGCTGGGAGGGGTCGGCTAATGAAAAACTGTTTTTT.

This chain uses TRBV3-1 (or the pseudogene TRBV3-2) with TRBJ2-1; D gene unclear. The V end lost 1 base, the J end lost 3 bases, and 4 bases lay between the germline ends. Germline values: CDR1 LGHDT, CDR2 YNNKEL (reference sequence). This CDR3 spans 13 amino acids. The CDR3 sequence: CASSQGVYNEQFF. The CDR3, as DNA: TGTGCCAGCAGCCAAGGAGTCTACAATGAGCAGTTCTTC.

This sequence joins TRBV10-2 and TRBJ2-5; D is ambiguous. Germline CDR1 is WSHSY and CDR2 is SAAADI. Trimming shortened V by 4 bases and J by 7 bases, and 13 bases separated the two germline ends. The CDR3 totals 13 residues. The CDR3 reads CASSVDASGTQYF. In DNA, the CDR3 is TGCGCCAGCAGTGTAGACGCCTCGGGGACCCAGTACTTC.

In this sample, this clone turned up a few times. The chain combines TRBV21-1 with TRBJ2-2; TRBD2, the table's D call, lacks a check against the DNA. TRBV21-1 is a pseudogene locus. This CDR3 region has 14 residues. CDR3 sequence: CASSSGADGGELFF. For the CDR3, the DNA is TGTGCCAGCTCTAGCGGGGCCGACGGCGGGGAGCTGTTTTTT.

This clone was detected only once. The chain couples TRBV19 to TRBJ1-2; D may be TRBD1 (6 bases). The CDR3 is 15 amino acids. Per germline, CDR1 LNHDA and CDR2 SQIVND (reference sequence). V was trimmed by 5 bases and J by 4 bases, leaving 17 bases between them. The CDR3, as DNA: TGTGCCAGTAGTTACACAGGGACGGACTCCTATGGCTACACCTTC. This translates into CASSYTGTDSYGYTF. The full variable domain, its missing parts supplied by reference TRBV19 and TRBJ1-2, is DGGITQSPKYLFRKEGQNVTLSCEQNLNHDAMYWYRQDPGQGLRLIYYSQIVNDFQKGDIAEGYSVSREKKESFPLTVTSAQKNPTAFYLCASSYTGTDSYGYTFGSGTRLTVV.

This clone was found once. The chain is built from TRBV14 and TRBJ2-5; D is unresolved. V lost 1 base to trimming and J lost 5 bases, with 8 bases between them. Germline values: CDR1 SGHDN, CDR2 FVKESK. CDR3 length: 13 amino acids. DNA of the CDR3: TGTGCCAGCAGCCAAGTCCTGGAGGAGACCCAGTACTTC. This gives the protein CASSQVLEETQYF.

The chain couples TRBV6-5 to TRBJ1-2; TRBD1 matches at 9 bases. Trimming at V came to 6 bases and at J to 7 bases, leaving 3 bases not matched to a gene. Germline V gene lookup returns CDR1 MNHEY and CDR2 SVGAGI. CDR3 size: 12 residues. CDR3 DNA: TGTGCCAGCAGAACAGGGGGCGTTGGCTACACCTTC. It translates to CASRTGGVGYTF.

This chain links TRBV7-8 with TRBJ1-2, with 8 bases matching TRBD1. The CDR3 spans 15 residues. Germline assignment: CDR1 SGHVS and CDR2 FQNEAQ. J gave up 7 bases and V 1 base, and 8 bases lay outside the gene matches. CDR3 sequence: CASSLVSDRASGYTF. Here the CDR3 DNA reads TGTGCCAGCAGCTTAGTATCGGACAGGGCGTCTGGCTACACCTTC.

The gene calls are TRBV18 and TRBJ2-3; TRBD2 aligns across 9 bases. Germline CDR1 KGHSH, CDR2 LQKENI. Trimming at V came to 5 bases and at J to 1 base, leaving 16 bases not matched to a gene. This CDR3 contains 19 residues. The CDR3 bases are TGTGCCAGCTCATCCCTCGGTATTATAGCGGGGGCCCGCACAGATACGCAGTATTTT. Its translation is CASSSLGIIAGARTDTQYF.

The chain joins TRBV6-5 to TRBJ2-7; 9 positions agree with TRBD1. The CDR3 consists of 14 residues. Germline loops: CDR1 MNHEY, CDR2 SVGAGI. Trimming took 6 bases from V and 3 from J; bases not matched to a gene: 6. The CDR3 bases are TGTGCCAGCAGCCCGGGACAGGGTTACTACGAGCAGTACTTC. Translation gives CASSPGQGYYEQYF.

This chain links TRBV12-5 with TRBJ2-7, with a weak D call TRBD2 (6 bases). Trimming cost V 9 bases and J 7 bases, with 16 bases left between them. This CDR3 spans 12 amino acids. Per germline, CDR1 LGHNT and CDR2 FRNRAP. The CDR3 loop is CASGTSSTEQYF. The DNA of the CDR3 is TGTGCTAGCGGGACTTCTAGTACTGAGCAGTACTTC.

In this sample, this clone turned up once. V is TRBV7-2 and J is TRBJ1-2; D might be TRBD1 (6 bases). Trimming pared 5 bases from V and 0 bases from J, leaving 16 bases between. CDR3 length: 16 residues. Germline CDR1 reads SGHTA; CDR2 reads FQGNSA. The CDR3 DNA is TGTGCCAGCAGCCCACAGGGCGGGAGGGCTAACTATGGCTACACCTTC. This gives the protein CASSPQGGRANYGYTF.

The chain is built from TRBV21-1 and TRBJ1-6. TRBV21-1 is deemed a pseudogene. The CDR3 is made up of 15 amino acids. DNA for the CDR3: TGTGCCAGCGCCTGGCGGGGTCCGGAGCCGCGACACCTCCACTTT. Translation: CASAWRGPEPRHLHF.

V and J are TRBV18 and TRBJ1-5; D may be TRBD1 (5 bases). This CDR3 has 15 residues. With 5 bases removed from V and 4 bases from J, the gap between germline ends came to 15 bases. Germline V lookup: CDR1 KGHSH, CDR2 LQKENI. DNA for the CDR3: TGTGCCAGCTCAAATACGGCAGGGCCAAATCAGCCCCAGCATTTT. As protein: CASSNTAGPNQPQHF. The full variable domain, completed using reference TRBV18 and TRBJ1-5, is NAGVMQNPRHLVRRRGQEARLRCSPMKGHSHVYWYRQLPEEGLKFMVYLQKENIIDESGMPKERFSAEFPKEGPSILRIQQVVRGDSAAYFCASSNTAGPNQPQHFGDGTRLSIL.

This clone has a single count. The V call is TRBV9, the J call TRBJ2-1, with TRBD1 as a possible D gene (5 bases). The CDR3 consists of 14 residues. CDR1 is SGDLS and CDR2 is YYNGEE in the germline V gene. The V end was cut by 4 bases, the J end by 2 bases, with 10 bases between. The CDR3 bases are TGTGCCAGCAGCATGACAGTTGCCTACAATGAGCAGTTCTTC. Its translation is CASSMTVAYNEQFF.

The chain combines TRBV5-6 with TRBJ2-5; D call uncertain. CDR1 is SGHDT, CDR2 YYEEEE, per germline. Trimming took 0 bases from V and 4 from J, leaving 7 bases between them. CDR3 size: 13 residues. CDR3 sequence: CASSLGLGETQYF. In DNA form, the CDR3 reads TGTGCCAGCAGCTTGGGACTGGGAGAGACCCAGTACTTC.

The gene calls are TRBV30 and TRBJ2-7, with 8 bases identical to TRBD2. V was pared by 7 bases and J by 2 bases, with 4 bases of the junction left unmatched. CDR3 length equals 12 residues. CDR1 GTSNPN and CDR2 SVGIG come from the germline V gene (reference sequence). In DNA form, the CDR3 reads TGTGCCTCCTCGCGGGGGGCCTACGAGCAGTACTTC. It encodes CASSRGAYEQYF. Supplemented by reference TRBV30 and TRBJ2-7, the full variable domain reads SQTIHQWPATLVQPVGSPLSLECTVEGTSNPNLYWYRQAAGRGLQLLFYSVGIGQISSEVPQNLSASRPQDRQFILSSKKLLLSDSGFYLCASSRGAYEQYFGPGTRLTVT.